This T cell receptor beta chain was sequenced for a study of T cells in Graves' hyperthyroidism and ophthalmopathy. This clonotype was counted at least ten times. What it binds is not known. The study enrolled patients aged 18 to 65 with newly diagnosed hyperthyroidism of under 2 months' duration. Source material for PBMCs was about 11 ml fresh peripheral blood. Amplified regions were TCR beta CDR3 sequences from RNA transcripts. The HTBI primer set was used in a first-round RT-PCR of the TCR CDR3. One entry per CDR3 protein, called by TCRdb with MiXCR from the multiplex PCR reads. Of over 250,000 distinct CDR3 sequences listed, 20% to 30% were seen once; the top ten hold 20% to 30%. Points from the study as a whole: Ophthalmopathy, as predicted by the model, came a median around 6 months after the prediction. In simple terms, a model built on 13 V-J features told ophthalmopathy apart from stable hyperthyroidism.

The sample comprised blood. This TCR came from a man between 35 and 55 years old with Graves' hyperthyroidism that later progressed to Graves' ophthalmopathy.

CDR3 region: CASSPSTYEQYF. CDR3 nucleotides: TGTGCCAGCAGCCCATCCACCTACGAGCAGTACTTC. V and J are TRBV28 and TRBJ2-7; D is ambiguous. Trimming took off 6 bases at V and 2 bases at J, with 8 bases between the two ends. Germline lookup yields CDR1 MDHEN and CDR2 SYDVKM. This CDR3 region has 12 residues. Supplemented by reference TRBV28 and TRBJ2-7, the full variable domain reads DVKVTQSSRYLVKRTGEKVFLECVQDMDHENMFWYRQDPGLGLRLIYFSYDVKMKEKGDIPEGYSVSREKKERFSLILESASTNQTSMYLCASSPSTYEQYFGPGTRLTVT.